This T cell receptor beta chain was observed in a study of T cells after yellow fever vaccination. In the study overall: In the case of low-cell-number fractions, SMART-Seq v4 Ultra Low Input was used for preparation.

Whole-study findings and limits: Researchers cautioned that FACS-sorted repertoires could harbor abundant clonotypes contaminating from the bulk population.

A remark on this clonotype: Its antigen is currently unknown.

It was through 5'RACE template switching that TCR cDNA was made, with a universal primer site and UMIs added. MiXCR, applied by TCRdb to the 5' RACE reads, yields one record per CDR3 protein. Here the sample spans hundreds of thousands of distinct CDR3 sequences, 12% being singletons. The CDR3 covers 13 residues. Material: CD4+ T cells sorted from PBMCs, obtained 15 days after the yellow fever booster vaccination. The gene calls are TRBV21-1 and TRBJ2-5; the D call TRBD1 from the table was never checked on the DNA. TRBV21-1 counts as a pseudogene. This sequence originates from a man aged 18 to 29 who received the YFV17D yellow fever vaccine. CDR3 nucleotides: TGTGCCAGCACCCAAGACCGGGGAGAGACCCAGTACTTC. This translates into CASTQDRGETQYF.